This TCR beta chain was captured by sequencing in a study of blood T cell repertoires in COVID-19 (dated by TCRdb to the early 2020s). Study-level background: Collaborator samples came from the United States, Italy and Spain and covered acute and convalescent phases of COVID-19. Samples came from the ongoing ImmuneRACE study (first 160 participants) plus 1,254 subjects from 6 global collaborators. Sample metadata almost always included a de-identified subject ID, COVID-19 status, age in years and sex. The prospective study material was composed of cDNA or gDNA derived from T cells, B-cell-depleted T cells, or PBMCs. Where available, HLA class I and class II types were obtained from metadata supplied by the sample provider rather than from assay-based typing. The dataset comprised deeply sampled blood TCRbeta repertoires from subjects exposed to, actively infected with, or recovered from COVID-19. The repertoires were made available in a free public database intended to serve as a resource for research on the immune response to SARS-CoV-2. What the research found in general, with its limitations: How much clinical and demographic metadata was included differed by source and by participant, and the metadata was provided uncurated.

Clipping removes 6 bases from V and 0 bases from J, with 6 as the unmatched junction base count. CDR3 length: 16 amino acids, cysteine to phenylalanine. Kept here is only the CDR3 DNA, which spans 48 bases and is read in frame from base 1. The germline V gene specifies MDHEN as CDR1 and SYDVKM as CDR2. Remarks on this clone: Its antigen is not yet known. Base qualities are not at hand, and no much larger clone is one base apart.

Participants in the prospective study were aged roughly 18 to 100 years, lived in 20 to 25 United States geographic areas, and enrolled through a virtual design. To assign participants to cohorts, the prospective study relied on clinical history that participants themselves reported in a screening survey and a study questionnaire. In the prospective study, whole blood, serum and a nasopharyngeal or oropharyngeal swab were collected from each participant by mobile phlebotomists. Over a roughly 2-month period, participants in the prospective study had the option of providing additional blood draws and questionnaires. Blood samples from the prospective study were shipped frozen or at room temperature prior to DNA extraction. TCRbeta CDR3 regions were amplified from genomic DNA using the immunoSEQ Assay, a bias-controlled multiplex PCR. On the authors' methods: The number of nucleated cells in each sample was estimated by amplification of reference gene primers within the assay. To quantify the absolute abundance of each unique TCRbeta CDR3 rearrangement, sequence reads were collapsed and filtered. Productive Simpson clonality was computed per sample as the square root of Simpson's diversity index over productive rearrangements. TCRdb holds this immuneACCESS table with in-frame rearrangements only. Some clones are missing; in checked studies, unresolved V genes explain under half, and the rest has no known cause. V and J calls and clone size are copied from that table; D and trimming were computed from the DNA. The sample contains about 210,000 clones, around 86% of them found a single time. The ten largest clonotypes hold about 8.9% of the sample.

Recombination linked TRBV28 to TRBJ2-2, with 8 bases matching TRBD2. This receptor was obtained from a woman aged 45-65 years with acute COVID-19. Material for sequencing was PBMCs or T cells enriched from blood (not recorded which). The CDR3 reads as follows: CASRIIAGTNTGELFF. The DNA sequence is TGTGCCAGCAGAATAATAGCGGGAACGAACACCGGGGAGCTGTTTTTT.